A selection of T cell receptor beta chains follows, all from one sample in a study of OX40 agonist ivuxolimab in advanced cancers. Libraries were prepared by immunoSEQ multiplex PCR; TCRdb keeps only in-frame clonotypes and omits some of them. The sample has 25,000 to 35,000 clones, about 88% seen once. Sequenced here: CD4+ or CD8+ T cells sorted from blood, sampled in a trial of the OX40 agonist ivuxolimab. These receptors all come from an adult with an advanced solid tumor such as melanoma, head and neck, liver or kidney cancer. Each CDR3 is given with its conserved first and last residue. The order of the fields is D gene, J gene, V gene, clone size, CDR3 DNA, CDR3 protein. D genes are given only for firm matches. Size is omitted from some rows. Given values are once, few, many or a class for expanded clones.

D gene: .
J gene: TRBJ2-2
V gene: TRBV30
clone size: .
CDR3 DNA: TGTGCCTGGACCGGGGGAGAGTACGGGGAGCTGTTTTTT
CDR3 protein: CAWTGGEYGELFF

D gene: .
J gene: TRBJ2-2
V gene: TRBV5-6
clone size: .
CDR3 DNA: TGTGCCAGCCTCTTCGGGAGCTTCCACACCGGGGAGCTGTTTTTT
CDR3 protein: CASLFGSFHTGELFF

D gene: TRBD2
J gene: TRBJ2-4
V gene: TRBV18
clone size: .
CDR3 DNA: TGTGCCAGCTCGGGGGTTTCGACTAGCGGGAACAAAAACATTCAGTACTTC
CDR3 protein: CASSGVSTSGNKNIQYF

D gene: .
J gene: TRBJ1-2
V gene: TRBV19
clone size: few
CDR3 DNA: TGTGCCAGTAGTATTGGACTGGTGGGCTACACCTTC
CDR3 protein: CASSIGLVGYTF

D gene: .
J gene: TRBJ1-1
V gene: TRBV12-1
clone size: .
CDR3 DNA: TGTGCCAGCAGCTTTCAAAATAAGGACCTGAAGGAAGCTTTCTTT
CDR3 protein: CASSFQNKDLKEAFF

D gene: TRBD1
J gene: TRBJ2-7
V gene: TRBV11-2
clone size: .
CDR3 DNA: TGTGCCAGCAGCTTACAGGGGGCGGACGAGCAGTACTTC
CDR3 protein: CASSLQGADEQYF

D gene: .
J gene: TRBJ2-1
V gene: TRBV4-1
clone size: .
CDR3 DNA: TGCGCCAGCAGCCTCCGGGACTCGGGGAACAAGGAGCAGTTCTTC
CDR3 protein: CASSLRDSGNKEQFF

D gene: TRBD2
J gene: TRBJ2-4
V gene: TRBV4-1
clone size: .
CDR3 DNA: TGCGCCAGCAGCCAAGCCGCTACTAGCGGGCTAGCCAAAAACATTCAGTACTTC
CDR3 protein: CASSQAATSGLAKNIQYF

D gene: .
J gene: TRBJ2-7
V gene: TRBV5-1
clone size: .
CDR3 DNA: TGCGCCAGCAGCTTGGAGGGTGGGTTCGATACCTACGAGCAGTACTTC
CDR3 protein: CASSLEGGFDTYEQYF

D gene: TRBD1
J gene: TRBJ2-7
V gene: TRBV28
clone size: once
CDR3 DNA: TGTGCCAGCAGTTTTTTGGGACAGGACTACGAGCAGTACTTC
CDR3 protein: CASSFLGQDYEQYF

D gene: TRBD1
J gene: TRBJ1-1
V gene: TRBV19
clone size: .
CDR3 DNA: TGTGCCAGTAGTGGACCACCGGGACAGGGGCGCATGAACACTGAAGCTTTCTTT
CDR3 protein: CASSGPPGQGRMNTEAFF

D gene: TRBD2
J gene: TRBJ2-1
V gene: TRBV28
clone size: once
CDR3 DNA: TGTGCCAGCAGCACGCTCGGGACTAGCTACAATGAGCAGTTCTTC
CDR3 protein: CASSTLGTSYNEQFF

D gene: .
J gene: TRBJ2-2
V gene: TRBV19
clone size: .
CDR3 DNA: TGTGCCAGTAGTCCCAGGGGAGGTACCGGGGAGCTGTTTTTT
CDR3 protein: CASSPRGGTGELFF

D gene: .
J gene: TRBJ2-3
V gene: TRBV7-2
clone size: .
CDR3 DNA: TGTGCCAGCAGCTTCCGGGGTCGGCGGGTGACAGATACGCAGTATTTT
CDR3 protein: CASSFRGRRVTDTQYF

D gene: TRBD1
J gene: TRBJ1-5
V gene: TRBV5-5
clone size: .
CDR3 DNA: TGTGCCAGCAGCTTGGGGACAGGGGTGAATCAGCCCCAGCATTTT
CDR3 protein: CASSLGTGVNQPQHF

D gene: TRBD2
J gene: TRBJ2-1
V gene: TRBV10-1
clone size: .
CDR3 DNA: TGCGCCAGCAGCCCGAGCGCGCGGGAGGTAAATGAGCAGTTCTTC
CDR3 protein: CASSPSAREVNEQFF

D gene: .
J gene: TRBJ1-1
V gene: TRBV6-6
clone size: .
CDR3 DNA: TGTGCCAGCAGTTACGACTCGGTGAACACTGAAGCTTTCTTT
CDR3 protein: CASSYDSVNTEAFF

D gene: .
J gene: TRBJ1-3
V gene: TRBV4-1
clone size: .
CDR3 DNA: TGCGCCAGCAGCCAAGATTGGGTGGACGTCGCCTCTGGAAACACCATATATTTT
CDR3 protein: CASSQDWVDVASGNTIYF

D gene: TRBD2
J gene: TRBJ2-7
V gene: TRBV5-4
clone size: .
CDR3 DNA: TGTGCCAGCAGCTTGAGCGGGGCGCCCTACGAGCAGTACTTC
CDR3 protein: CASSLSGAPYEQYF

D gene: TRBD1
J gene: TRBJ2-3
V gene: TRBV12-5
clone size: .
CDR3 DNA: TGTGCTAGTGCCATGCAAGGGACAGGGGAGACAGATACGCAGTATTTT
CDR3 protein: CASAMQGTGETDTQYF

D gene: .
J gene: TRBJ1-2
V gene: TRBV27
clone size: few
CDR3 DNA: TGTGCCAGCAGTTTATCGGAAGGGACCCTTAACTATGGCTACACCTTC
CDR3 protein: CASSLSEGTLNYGYTF

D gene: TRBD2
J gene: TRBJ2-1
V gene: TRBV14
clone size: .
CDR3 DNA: TGTGCCAGCAGCACCAGCGGGACCTACAATGAGCAGTTCTTC
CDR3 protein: CASSTSGTYNEQFF

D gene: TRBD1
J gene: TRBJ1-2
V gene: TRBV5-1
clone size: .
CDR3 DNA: TGCGCCAGCAGCTTAACGACAGGGGGCGCGTCCAATGGCTACACCTTC
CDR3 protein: CASSLTTGGASNGYTF

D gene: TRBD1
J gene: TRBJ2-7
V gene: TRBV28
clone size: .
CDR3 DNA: TGTGCCGCCACCCCCGGTTGGGACAGCTCCTACGAGCAGTACTTC
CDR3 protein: CAATPGWDSSYEQYF

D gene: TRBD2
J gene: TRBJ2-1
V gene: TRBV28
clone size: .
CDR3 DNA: TGTGCCAGCAGTTTTGCGGGGGGCCTTAGTGAGCAGTTCTTC
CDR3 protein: CASSFAGGLSEQFF

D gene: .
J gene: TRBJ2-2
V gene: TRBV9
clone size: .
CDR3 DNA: TGTGCCTCCAGAGCCGTGGCCGGGGAGCTGTTTTTT
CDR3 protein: CASRAVAGELFF

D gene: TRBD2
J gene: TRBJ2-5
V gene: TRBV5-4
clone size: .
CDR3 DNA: TGTGCCAGCAGCTTGGCCATCGCTAGCGGAAAAGAGACCCAGTACTTC
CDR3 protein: CASSLAIASGKETQYF

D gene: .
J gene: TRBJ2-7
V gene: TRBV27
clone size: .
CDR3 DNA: TGTGCCAGCAGTTCCCGGGACACCTTCCACGAGCAGTACTTC
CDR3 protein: CASSSRDTFHEQYF

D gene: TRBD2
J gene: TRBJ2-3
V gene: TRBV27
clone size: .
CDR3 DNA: TGTGCCAGCAATACGTGGAGCGGGAGCCCCGAGGATACGCAGTATTTT
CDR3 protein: CASNTWSGSPEDTQYF

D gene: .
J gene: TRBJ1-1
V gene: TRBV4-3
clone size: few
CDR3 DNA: TGCGCCAGCAGCCAAGGGGACGGTGACACTGAAGCTTTCTTT
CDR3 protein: CASSQGDGDTEAFF

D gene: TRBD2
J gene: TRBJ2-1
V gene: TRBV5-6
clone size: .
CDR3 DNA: TGTGCCAGCAGCTTCACTAGCGGCTCCTCCTACAATGAGCAGTTCTTC
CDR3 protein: CASSFTSGSSYNEQFF

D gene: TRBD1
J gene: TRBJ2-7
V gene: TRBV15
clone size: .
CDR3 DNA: TGTGCCACCAGCAGACCCGGGACAGTGACCTCCTACGAGCAGTACTTC
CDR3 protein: CATSRPGTVTSYEQYF

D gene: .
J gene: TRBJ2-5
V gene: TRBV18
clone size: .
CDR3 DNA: TGTGCCAGCTCACCGTGGGGTGGAATTGGCCAAGAGACCCAGTACTTC
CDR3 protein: CASSPWGGIGQETQYF

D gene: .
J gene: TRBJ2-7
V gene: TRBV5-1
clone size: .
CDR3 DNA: TGCGCCAGCAGCTTGGAAAGATTGACCTACGAGCAGTACTTC
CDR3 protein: CASSLERLTYEQYF

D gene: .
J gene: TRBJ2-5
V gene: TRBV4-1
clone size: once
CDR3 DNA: TGCGCCAGCAGCCAGCAAGAGACCCAGTACTTC
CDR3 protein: CASSQQETQYF

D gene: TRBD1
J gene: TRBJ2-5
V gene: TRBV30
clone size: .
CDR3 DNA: TGTGCCTGGAGTTTGACAGGGGTCCGGGAGACCCAGTACTTC
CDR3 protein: CAWSLTGVRETQYF

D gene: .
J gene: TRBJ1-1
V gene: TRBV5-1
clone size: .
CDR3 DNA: TGCGCCAGCAGCTTGGGATACGTAACTGAAGCTTTCTTT
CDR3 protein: CASSLGYVTEAFF

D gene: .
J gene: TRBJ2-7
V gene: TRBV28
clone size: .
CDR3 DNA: TGTGCCAGCAGTCCGCCGGGAGCGAACACCTACGAGCAGTACTTC
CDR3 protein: CASSPPGANTYEQYF

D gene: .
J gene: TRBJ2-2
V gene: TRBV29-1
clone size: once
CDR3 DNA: TGCAGCGTTGAAGGGAGGAACACCGGGGAGCTGTTTTTT
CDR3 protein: CSVEGRNTGELFF

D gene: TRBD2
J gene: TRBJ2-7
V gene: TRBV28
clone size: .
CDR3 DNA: TGTGCCAGCAGTTTTTTGACTAGCGGGATCTACGAGCAGTACTTC
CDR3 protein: CASSFLTSGIYEQYF

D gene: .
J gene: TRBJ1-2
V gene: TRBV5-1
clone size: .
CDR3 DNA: TGCGCCAGCAGCTTGGCCGGGACGGGTTATGGCTACACCTTC
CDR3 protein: CASSLAGTGYGYTF

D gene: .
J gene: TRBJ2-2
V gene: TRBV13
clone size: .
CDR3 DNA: TGTGCCAGCAGCCAGGGAACCGGGGAGCTGTTTTTT
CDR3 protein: CASSQGTGELFF

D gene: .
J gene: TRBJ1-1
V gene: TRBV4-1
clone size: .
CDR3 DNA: TGCGCCAGCAGCCAAGGCAGGGATTACACTGAAGCTTTCTTT
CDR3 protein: CASSQGRDYTEAFF

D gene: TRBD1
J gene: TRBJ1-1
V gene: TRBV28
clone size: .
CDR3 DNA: TGTGCCAGCAGCCCGGACAGGGTCACTGAAGCTTTCTTT
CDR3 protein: CASSPDRVTEAFF

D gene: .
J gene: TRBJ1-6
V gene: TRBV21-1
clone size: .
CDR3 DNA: TGTGCCAGCAGCAAAGGGCCGAAAAATTCACCCCTCCACTTT
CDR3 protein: CASSKGPKNSPLHF

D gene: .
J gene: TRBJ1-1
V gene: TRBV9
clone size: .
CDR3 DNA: TGTGCCAGCAGCGTAGACCAGGTAGGGAACACTGAAGCTTTCTTT
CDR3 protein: CASSVDQVGNTEAFF

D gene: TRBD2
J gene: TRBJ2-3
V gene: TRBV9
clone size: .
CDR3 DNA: TGTGCCAGCAGCCCCCGGGGTAGCGGGAGCGCAGATACGCAGTATTTT
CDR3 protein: CASSPRGSGSADTQYF

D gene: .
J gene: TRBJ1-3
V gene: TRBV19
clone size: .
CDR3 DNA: TGTGCCAGTAGGGGCAGGGGATCCGACTCTGGAAACACCATATATTTT
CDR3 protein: CASRGRGSDSGNTIYF

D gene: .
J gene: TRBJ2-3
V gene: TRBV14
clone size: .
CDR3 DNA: TGTGCCAGCAGCCAAGATCAGGGACCACTTACAGATACGCAGTATTTT
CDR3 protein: CASSQDQGPLTDTQYF

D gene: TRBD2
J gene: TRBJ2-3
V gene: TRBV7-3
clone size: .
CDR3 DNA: TGTGCCAGCAGCGCGATACTAGCGGGGCCGGCAGATACGCAGTATTTT
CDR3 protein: CASSAILAGPADTQYF

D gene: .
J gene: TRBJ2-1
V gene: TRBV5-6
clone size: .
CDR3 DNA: TGTGCCAGCAGCTTAGGAGCGGAGATCTACAATGAGCAGTTCTTC
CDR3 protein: CASSLGAEIYNEQFF

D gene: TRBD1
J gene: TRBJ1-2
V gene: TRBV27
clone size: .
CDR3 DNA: TGTGCCAGCAGTTTATCAGGGGGCAATGGCTACACCTTC
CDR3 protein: CASSLSGGNGYTF

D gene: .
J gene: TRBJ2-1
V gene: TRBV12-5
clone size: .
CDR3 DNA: TGTGCTAGTGGTTTGGGCCAAAATGAGCAGTTCTTC
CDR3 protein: CASGLGQNEQFF

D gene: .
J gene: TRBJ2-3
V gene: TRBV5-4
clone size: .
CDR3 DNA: TGTGCCAGCAGCTTTTGGCGCGCTAGCACAGATACGCAGTATTTT
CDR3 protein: CASSFWRASTDTQYF